The rows below give T cell receptor beta chains drawn from one sample of a study of cytomegalovirus exposure and HLA in healthy donors. The assay was immunoSEQ multiplex PCR, and TCRdb's table has in-frame clones only and misses some. The repertoire holds under 150,000 clones, roughly 89% seen once, with more than 4.5% in the top ten. Material for sequencing was PBMCs. The receptors were gathered from a woman aged 25 to 45 in good health and CMV-seronegative. Both conserved end residues are part of each CDR3. Expanded clones get a size class; other rows say once, few or many, or leave the size out.

v_gene: TRBV11-3
abundance: -
j_gene: TRBJ2-1
CDR3aa: CASSLGLLADAFNEQFF

v_gene: TRBV27
abundance: -
j_gene: TRBJ2-6
CDR3aa: CASSLYSGTKSGANVLTF

v_gene: TRBV28
abundance: -
j_gene: TRBJ2-2
CDR3aa: CASSPPVLAGEVGELFF

v_gene: TRBV29-1
abundance: once
j_gene: -
CDR3aa: CSVEGTGGEQYF

v_gene: TRBV7-9
abundance: -
j_gene: TRBJ2-3
CDR3aa: CASSAGTSGRTDTQYF

v_gene: TRBV29-1
abundance: once
j_gene: TRBJ2-5
CDR3aa: CSVVGTGNQETQYF

v_gene: TRBV9
abundance: -
j_gene: TRBJ1-2
CDR3aa: CASSSPGFHGYTF

v_gene: TRBV28
abundance: -
j_gene: TRBJ1-5
CDR3aa: CASRDNGNQPQHF

v_gene: TRBV28
abundance: few
j_gene: TRBJ2-1
CDR3aa: CASSLETGGSDNEQFF

v_gene: TRBV4-1
abundance: -
j_gene: TRBJ2-1
CDR3aa: CASSQVLKRGGNNEQFF

v_gene: TRBV28
abundance: -
j_gene: TRBJ1-5
CDR3aa: CASGDRGQHQPQHF

v_gene: TRBV9
abundance: -
j_gene: TRBJ2-2
CDR3aa: CASSPRGGSYTGELFF

v_gene: TRBV5-6
abundance: once
j_gene: TRBJ1-3
CDR3aa: CASSLFGRDSGNTIYF

v_gene: TRBV5-1
abundance: -
j_gene: TRBJ2-7
CDR3aa: CASSLGGTGNYEQYF

v_gene: TRBV6-1
abundance: -
j_gene: TRBJ1-2
CDR3aa: CASSESVGDYGYTF

v_gene: TRBV2
abundance: -
j_gene: TRBJ2-3
CDR3aa: CASSEGTSGGIPQYF

v_gene: TRBV6-5
abundance: -
j_gene: TRBJ1-1
CDR3aa: CASSLGQNTEAFF

v_gene: TRBV5-4
abundance: -
j_gene: TRBJ2-1
CDR3aa: CASSSVSGAAYNEQFF

v_gene: TRBV5-1
abundance: -
j_gene: TRBJ2-3
CDR3aa: CASSFRGASTDTQYF

v_gene: TRBV6-5
abundance: -
j_gene: TRBJ2-3
CDR3aa: CASSPLGPLDPQYF

v_gene: TRBV5-4
abundance: -
j_gene: TRBJ1-3
CDR3aa: CASRTGSGNTIYF

v_gene: TRBV10-3
abundance: -
j_gene: TRBJ2-5
CDR3aa: CAISRPGLAGEETQYF

v_gene: TRBV5-4
abundance: -
j_gene: TRBJ2-5
CDR3aa: CASSLSSYAETQYF

v_gene: TRBV5-4
abundance: -
j_gene: TRBJ1-6
CDR3aa: CASSLDGGSASNSPLHF

v_gene: TRBV28
abundance: -
j_gene: TRBJ1-5
CDR3aa: CASSSSTGGQPQHF

v_gene: TRBV7-2
abundance: -
j_gene: TRBJ1-1
CDR3aa: CASSFRANTEAFF

v_gene: TRBV5-4
abundance: -
j_gene: TRBJ1-2
CDR3aa: CASSLAGRRGDGYTF